The clone carrying this T cell receptor (beta chain) was seen a handful of times. Its antigen is not known. Unique molecular identifier tags were affixed to discrete cDNA molecules. TCRdb re-derived calls from the 5' RACE reads in MiXCR, one entry per CDR3 protein. The sample has just over 95,000 distinct CDR3 sequences, around 10% seen once; the top ten hold 4.7%. The data stem from a study of early T cells in non-severe SARS-CoV-2 infection. The wider study: With bulk RNA from unsorted whole blood as input, sequencing yielded unpaired chains. Overall study findings and caveats: VDJdb-based matching was biased toward anti-spike CD8 responses and missed private and CD4 specificities.

Germline CDR1 SEHNR, CDR2 FQNEAQ (reference sequence). V was clipped by 2 bases and J by 1 base; unmatched bases: 6. This CDR3 is built from 16 residues. The sequence came from an adult who was a healthcare worker with PCR-confirmed SARS-CoV-2 infection or an uninfected control (not recorded which). Sequences were derived from whole blood, sampled at baseline. The chain uses TRBV7-9 and TRBJ2-7, with 9 bases fitting TRBD2. Here the CDR3 DNA reads TGTGCCAGCAGCTTATTTCCAGCGGGAGGATCCTACGAGCAGTACTTC. Amino acids: CASSLFPAGGSYEQYF.